The clone carrying this TCR beta chain was detected ten times or more. The antigen remains unidentified. In germline, CDR1 is ENHRY, CDR2 SYGVKD. This CDR3 is built from 14 residues. Trimming left V 4 bases short and J 5 bases short, with 13 bases between. Individually, cDNA molecules had unique molecular identifiers attached to them. Each CDR3 protein is one row after TCRdb ran MiXCR on the 5' RACE reads. The profile shows roughly 25,000 distinct CDR3 sequences, approximately 4% of them singletons. These data are taken from a study of early T cells in non-severe SARS-CoV-2 infection. Whole-study findings and limits: Matching with VDJdb favored anti-spike CD8 responses (missing private and CD4 specificities).

This TCR came from an adult who was a healthcare worker with PCR-confirmed SARS-CoV-2 infection or an uninfected control (not recorded which). The material sequenced was whole blood. The V and J genes are TRBV10-3 and TRBJ2-3; possible D gene TRBD1, 5 bases. The CDR3 region is CAISVQGVGDTQYF. CDR3 in DNA: TGTGCCATCAGTGTCCAAGGGGTGGGAGATACGCAGTATTTT.